The present entry profiles one TCR beta chain with its context. Profiling relied on immunoSEQ multiplex PCR, and the TCRdb table lists in-frame clones only, not all of them. The sample has 14,000 to 15,000 clones, about 90% seen once. The source of the sample is a study of blood T cell repertoires in COVID-19. Study overall: T cells, B-cell-depleted T cells, or PBMCs provided the cDNA or gDNA that served as material.

The germline gives CDR1 LGHNA, CDR2 YSLEER. Losses at the gene ends were 2 bases for V and 9 bases for J; bases not matched to a gene: 3. This CDR3 has 13 residues. The chain carries TRBV4-3 and TRBJ2-1, with 8 bases aligning to TRBD2. Material: peripheral blood. The TCR comes from a human donor in a cohort sampled during active COVID-19. The CDR3, as DNA: TGCGCCAGCAGCCAATTAGCGGGGACTGAGCAGTTCTTC. Translating it yields CASSQLAGTEQFF.